The rows below give T cell receptor beta chains drawn from one sample of a study of OX40 agonist ivuxolimab in advanced cancers. Generated by immunoSEQ multiplex PCR, the TCRdb table keeps only in-frame clones and is missing some. The sample carries about 59,000 clones, 84% recorded once. Sequencing was performed on CD4+ or CD8+ T cells sorted from blood, taken in a trial of the OX40 agonist ivuxolimab. The receptors stem from an adult with an advanced solid tumor such as melanoma, head and neck, liver or kidney cancer. Each CDR3 is given with its conserved first and last residue.

v_gene: TRBV11-2
CDR3aa: CASSLTSGRAGDTQYF

v_gene: TRBV9
CDR3aa: CASSEDPRADTQYF

v_gene: TRBV5-1
CDR3aa: CASSLGDRADEQFF

v_gene: TRBV7-9
CDR3aa: CASEMQGADTQYF

v_gene: TRBV28
CDR3aa: CASIPSGTEETQYF

v_gene: TRBV28
CDR3aa: CASSLIQYQETQYF

v_gene: TRBV11-2
CDR3aa: CASSSLAGTEAFF

v_gene: TRBV11-2
CDR3aa: CASSQLTGGTEAFF

v_gene: TRBV10-1
CDR3aa: CASKGRSGNTIYF

v_gene: TRBV5-4
CDR3aa: CASSLGQGQGAAYNEQFF

v_gene: TRBV9
CDR3aa: CASSARGAIQETQYF